Below are 10 T cell receptor beta chains sequenced from a single sample in a study of PD-L1 blockade in urothelial cancer. TCRdb keeps only in-frame clones here, not all; method: immunoSEQ multiplex PCR. Of some 65,000 clones listed, approximately 81% are singletons. Time point noted: pretreatment peripheral blood. The starting material was PBMCs, obtained around atezolizumab (anti-PD-L1) treatment. Receptor source: a man between 65 and 85 years old with urothelial cancer.

The chain links TRBV7-8 to TRBJ2-5; the D gene is possibly TRBD2 (5 bases). Germline V lookup: CDR1 SGHVS, CDR2 FQNEAQ. The CDR3 consists of 13 residues. V was pared by 3 bases and J by 6 bases, with 11 bases between. CDR3 in DNA: TGTGCCAGCAGCTTCAGTGAGGGCAAGACCCAGTACTTC. Encoded protein: CASSFSEGKTQYF.

V usage is TRBV20-1 and J usage is TRBJ2-7; D ambiguous. Germline V gene lookup returns CDR1 DFQATT and CDR2 SNEGSKA (reference sequence). Trimming shortened V by 3 bases and J by 5 bases, and 8 bases separated the two germline ends. There are 11 residues in the CDR3. The CDR3 here is CSARVSHEQYF. CDR3 sequence (DNA): TGCAGTGCTAGGGTTAGCCACGAGCAGTACTTC.

This chain connects TRBV5-1 to TRBJ2-4, with a possible D match to TRBD2 (6 bases). Germline values: CDR1 SGHRS, CDR2 YFSETQ. V was pared by 4 bases and J by 7 bases, with 15 bases between. The CDR3 loop spans 14 amino acids. The CDR3 region is CASSPAGGANIQYF. The DNA for the CDR3 is TGCGCCAGCAGCCCGGCCGGGGGAGCGAACATTCAGTACTTC.

The V call is TRBV5-1, the J call TRBJ2-1; D remains ambiguous. V was clipped by 4 bases and J by 10 bases, with 9 bases between them. From germline, CDR1 is SGHRS and CDR2 YFSETQ. The CDR3 is 11 amino acids. The CDR3 loop reads CASSPNREQFF. In DNA form, the CDR3 reads TGCGCCAGCAGCCCAAACAGAGAGCAGTTCTTC.

This clone was found once. The rearrangement joins TRBV19 to TRBJ2-1; D perhaps matches TRBD1 (5 bases). There are 14 residues in the CDR3. Trimming took 5 bases from V and 3 from J, leaving 11 bases between them. Germline CDR1 is LNHDA and CDR2 is SQIVND (reference sequence). The CDR3 loop reads CASSSRQSYNEQFF. The CDR3 DNA reads TGTGCCAGTAGTTCGCGACAGAGCTACAATGAGCAGTTCTTC.

The DNA of the CDR3 is TGTGCCAGCAGCTTGGGACAGGGGGCCGACACCGGGGAGCTGTTTTTT. Amino acid sequence: CASSLGQGADTGELFF. The V call is TRBV5-4, the J call TRBJ2-2; the match to TRBD1 covers 10 bases. Trimming at V came to 0 bases and at J to 3 bases, leaving 2 bases not matched to a gene. CDR1 SGHNT and CDR2 YYREEE come from the germline V gene (reference sequence). The CDR3 is 16 amino acids. The variable domain in full, completed from reference TRBV5-4 and TRBJ2-2, reads ETGVTQSPTHLIKTRGQQVTLRCSSQSGHNTVSWYQQALGQGPQFIFQYYREEENGRGNFPPRFSGLQFPNYSSELNVNALELDDSALYLCASSLGQGADTGELFFGEGSRLTVL.

V gene TRBV5-1 combines with J gene TRBJ2-1, with D unresolved. Germline values: CDR1 SGHRS, CDR2 YFSETQ. V gave up 4 bases and J gave up 9 bases, with 14 bases separating them. The length of the CDR3 is 13 residues. CDR3 in DNA: TGCGCCAGCAGCATTGCTCCGGTCGGTGAGCAGTTCTTC. Amino acid sequence: CASSIAPVGEQFF.

V and J are TRBV19 and TRBJ2-5, with 13 nucleotides matching TRBD2. CDR1 and CDR2 (germline): LNHDA, SQIVND (reference sequence). The CDR3 covers 15 residues. Unmatched junction bases numbered 5, after V lost 5 bases and J lost 5 bases. CDR3 loop: CASSQGLAGVETQYF. The CDR3 DNA is TGTGCCAGTAGTCAAGGACTAGCGGGAGTTGAGACCCAGTACTTC.

V gene TRBV28 combines with J gene TRBJ2-7, with 8 bases that match TRBD2. There are 14 residues in the CDR3. V shed 2 bases, J shed 3 bases, and the junction held 3 bases outside the gene matches. In germline, CDR1 is MDHEN, CDR2 SYDVKM. Written as DNA, the CDR3 is TGTGCCAGCAGTTTACATACTAGCGGCTACGAGCAGTACTTC. Amino acids: CASSLHTSGYEQYF.

The chain uses TRBV5-4 and TRBJ2-7, with D possibly TRBD1 on 6 matching bases. CDR3 length: 15 amino acids. Trimming pared 4 bases from V and 1 base from J, leaving 15 bases between. CDR1 and CDR2 from the germline V gene are SGHNT and YYREEE (reference sequence). The CDR3 DNA follows: TGTGCCAGCAGCCCCACGGCGGACAGATCCTACGAGCAGTACTTC. It translates to CASSPTADRSYEQYF.